The 9 T cell receptor beta chains presented below share a single source sample, sequenced in a study of blood T cell repertoires in COVID-19. Sequencing used immunoSEQ multiplex PCR; TCRdb keeps in-frame clones, though not all of them. The sample contains about 56,000 clones, more than 70% of which appear only once. The sequenced sample consisted of peripheral blood. The origin of the receptors is a human donor in a cohort sampled during active COVID-19.

The chain combines TRBV7-6 with TRBJ1-1; 8 bases agree with TRBD1. The CDR3 runs to 16 residues. With V trimmed by 5 bases and J by 4 bases, 12 bases remained unmatched. Germline V lookup: CDR1 SGHVS, CDR2 FNYEAQ. The CDR3 is CASSHGQGKWGTEAFF. CDR3 coding DNA: TGTGCCAGCAGCCACGGACAGGGCAAATGGGGCACTGAAGCTTTCTTT.

The chain is built from TRBV5-1 and TRBJ1-1, with 7 bases lining up with TRBD1. CDR1 and CDR2 from the germline V gene are SGHRS and YFSETQ. This CDR3 is 16 amino acids long. V trimming: 2 bases; J trimming: 3 bases; junction bases outside the gene matches: 10. CDR3: CASSFGTTGRDTEAFF. As DNA, the CDR3 is TGCGCCAGCAGCTTCGGAACGACAGGGCGGGACACTGAAGCTTTCTTT.

J is TRBJ2-5 and V is TRBV5-1, with unresolved D. Looked up from germline, CDR1 is SGHRS and CDR2 is YFSETQ. Trimming removed 3 bases at V and 6 bases at J, with 15 bases between. This CDR3 is 14 amino acids long. CDR3 sequence: CASSSRTESKTQYF. CDR3 bases: TGCGCCAGCAGCTCGCGAACAGAATCCAAGACCCAGTACTTC.

The chain is built from TRBV3-1 (or the pseudogene TRBV3-2) and TRBJ2-5; 16 bases map to TRBD2. Per the germline V gene, CDR1 is LGHDT and CDR2 is YNNKEL (reference sequence). The CDR3 totals 17 residues. J gave up 5 bases and V 3 bases, and 6 bases lay outside the gene matches. CDR3 in amino acids: CASSQGLAGGPGETQYF. The CDR3 DNA reads as TGTGCCAGCAGCCAGGGACTAGCGGGGGGGCCAGGTGAGACCCAGTACTTC.

CDR3 bases: TGTGCCAGCAGCCAAGAGTCGGGACTAGCGGGCAGCTCCTACAATGAGCAGTTCTTC. Residues: CASSQESGLAGSSYNEQFF. This sequence joins TRBV4-2 and TRBJ2-1, with 12 positions matching TRBD2. The germline gives CDR1 LGHNA, CDR2 YNFKEQ. The CDR3 sequence is 19 residues long. Unmatched junction bases numbered 6, after V lost 0 bases and J lost 0 bases.

This clone has only one observation. The V call is TRBV21-1, the J call TRBJ2-3; the tabulated D call, TRBD2, remains unverified against the DNA. TRBV21-1 is a listed pseudogene. The CDR3 runs to 17 residues. The CDR3 coding sequence is TGTGCCAGCAGCAAAGCGCTGGAGGGATTTCACACAGATACGCAGTATTTT. The encoded protein is CASSKALEGFHTDTQYF.

The rearrangement uses TRBV11-2 and TRBJ2-2, with TRBD1 matching 8 bases. V shed 5 bases, J shed 2 bases, and the junction held 7 bases outside the gene matches. The CDR3 is 16 amino acids. Germline loops: CDR1 SGHAT, CDR2 FQNNGV. This CDR3 is CASSPPDRDNTGELFF. The DNA of the CDR3 is TGTGCCAGCAGCCCCCCGGACAGGGATAACACCGGGGAGCTGTTTTTT. Full variable domain (rest looked up from reference TRBV11-2 and TRBJ2-2): EAGVAQSPRYKIIEKRQSVAFWCNPISGHATLYWYQQILGQGPKLLIQFQNNGVVDDSQLPKDRFSAERLKGVDSTLKIQPAKLEDSAVYLCASSPPDRDNTGELFFGEGSRLTVL.

V is TRBV5-1 and J is TRBJ2-5; 9 positions match TRBD1. Unmatched junction bases numbered 9, after V lost 5 bases and J lost 4 bases. The CDR3 sequence is 15 residues long. Germline CDR1 reads SGHRS; CDR2 reads YFSETQ. CDR3 bases: TGCGCCAGCAGGCCCCTAGGGACAGGGAGAGAGACCCAGTACTTC. This sequence encodes CASRPLGTGRETQYF.

The J gene is TRBJ2-7, the V gene TRBV6-5; TRBD1 is a possible D gene (7 bases). The CDR3 consists of 14 residues. Germline V gives CDR1 MNHEY, CDR2 SVGAGI. With 3 bases removed from V and 3 bases from J, the gap between germline ends came to 12 bases. This CDR3 is CASSYYRGGYEQYF. Here the CDR3 DNA reads TGTGCCAGCAGTTATTACAGGGGAGGCTACGAGCAGTACTTC.